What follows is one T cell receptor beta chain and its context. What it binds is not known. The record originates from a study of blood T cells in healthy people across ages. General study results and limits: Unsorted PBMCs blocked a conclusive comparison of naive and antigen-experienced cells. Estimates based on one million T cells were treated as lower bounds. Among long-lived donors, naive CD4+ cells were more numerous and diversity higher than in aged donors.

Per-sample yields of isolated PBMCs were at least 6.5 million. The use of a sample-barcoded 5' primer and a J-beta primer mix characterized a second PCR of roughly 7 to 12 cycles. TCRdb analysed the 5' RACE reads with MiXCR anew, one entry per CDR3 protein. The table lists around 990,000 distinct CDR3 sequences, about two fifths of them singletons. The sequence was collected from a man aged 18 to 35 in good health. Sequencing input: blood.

The CDR3 sequence is CASTLGGATDTQYF. The CDR3 DNA sequence: TGTGCCAGCACTTTGGGGGGGGCCACAGATACGCAGTATTTT. The chain carries TRBV28 and TRBJ2-3; D perhaps matches TRBD2 (7 bases). The CDR3 is 14 amino acids. Looked up from germline, CDR1 is MDHEN and CDR2 is SYDVKM. V was trimmed by 7 bases and J by 2 bases, leaving 13 bases between them.